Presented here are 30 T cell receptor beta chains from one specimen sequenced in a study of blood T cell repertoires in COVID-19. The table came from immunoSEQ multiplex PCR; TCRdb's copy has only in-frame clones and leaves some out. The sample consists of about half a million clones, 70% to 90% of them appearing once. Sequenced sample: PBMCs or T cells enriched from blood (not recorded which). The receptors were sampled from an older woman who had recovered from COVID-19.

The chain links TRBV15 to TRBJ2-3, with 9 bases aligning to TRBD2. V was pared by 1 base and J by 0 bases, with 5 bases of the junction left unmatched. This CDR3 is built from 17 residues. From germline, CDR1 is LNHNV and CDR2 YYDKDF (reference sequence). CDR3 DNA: TGTGCCACCAGCAGAGCCCCTAGCGGGGTGAGCACAGATACGCAGTATTTT. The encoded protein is CATSRAPSGVSTDTQYF.

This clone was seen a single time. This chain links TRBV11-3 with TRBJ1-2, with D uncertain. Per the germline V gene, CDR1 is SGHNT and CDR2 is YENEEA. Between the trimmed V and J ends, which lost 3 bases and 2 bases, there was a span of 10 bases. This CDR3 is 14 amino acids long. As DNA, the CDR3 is TGTGCCAGCAGCTTTGGCGGAGGAAACTATGGCTACACCTTC. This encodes CASSFGGGNYGYTF.

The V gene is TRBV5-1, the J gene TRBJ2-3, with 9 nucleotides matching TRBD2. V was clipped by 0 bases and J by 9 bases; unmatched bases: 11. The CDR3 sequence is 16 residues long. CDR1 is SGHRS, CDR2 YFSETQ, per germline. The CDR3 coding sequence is TGCGCCAGCAGCTTGGTTGGTAGCGGGGGTGGGGAGACGCAGTATTTT. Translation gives CASSLVGSGGGETQYF.

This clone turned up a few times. For the CDR3, the DNA is TGCGCCAGCAGCTTGGCCAATTGGAGAAGGGGCCCAGATACGCAGTATTTT. Translated, it gives CASSLANWRRGPDTQYF. The chain carries TRBV5-1 and TRBJ2-3, with a possible D match to TRBD1 (5 bases). Trimming took off 0 bases at V and 4 bases at J, with 18 bases between the two ends. Germline values: CDR1 SGHRS, CDR2 YFSETQ. The CDR3 has 17 amino acids.

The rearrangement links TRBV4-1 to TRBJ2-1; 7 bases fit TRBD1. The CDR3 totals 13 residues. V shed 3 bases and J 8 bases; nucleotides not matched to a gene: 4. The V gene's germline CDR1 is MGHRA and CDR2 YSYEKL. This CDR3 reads CASSQAGGDEQFF. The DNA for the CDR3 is TGCGCCAGCAGCCAGGCAGGGGGAGATGAGCAGTTCTTC.

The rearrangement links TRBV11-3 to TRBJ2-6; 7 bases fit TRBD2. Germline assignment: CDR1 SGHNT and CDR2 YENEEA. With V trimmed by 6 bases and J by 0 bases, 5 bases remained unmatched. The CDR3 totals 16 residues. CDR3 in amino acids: CASRGEGYSGANVLTF. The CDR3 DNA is TGTGCCAGCAGAGGGGAGGGGTACTCTGGGGCCAACGTCCTGACTTTC.

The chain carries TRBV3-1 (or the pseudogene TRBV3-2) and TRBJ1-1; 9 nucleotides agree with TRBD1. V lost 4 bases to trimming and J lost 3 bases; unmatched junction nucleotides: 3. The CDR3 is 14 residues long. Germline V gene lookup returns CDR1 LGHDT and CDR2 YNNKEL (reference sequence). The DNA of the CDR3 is TGTGCCAGCAGCCCCAGACAGGGGGACACTGAAGCTTTCTTT. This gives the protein CASSPRQGDTEAFF.

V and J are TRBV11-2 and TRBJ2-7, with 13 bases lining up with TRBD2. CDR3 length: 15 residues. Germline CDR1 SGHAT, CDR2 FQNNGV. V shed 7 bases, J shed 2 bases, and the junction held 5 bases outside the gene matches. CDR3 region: CASTRLAGGPYEQYF. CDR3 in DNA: TGTGCCAGCACAAGACTAGCGGGGGGACCCTACGAGCAGTACTTC.

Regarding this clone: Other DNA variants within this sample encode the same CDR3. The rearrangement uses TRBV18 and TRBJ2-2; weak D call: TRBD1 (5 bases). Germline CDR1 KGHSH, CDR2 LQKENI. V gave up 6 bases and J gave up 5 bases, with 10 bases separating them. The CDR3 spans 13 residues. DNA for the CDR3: TGTGCCAGCTCCCCCCCAGGGACCGGGGAGCTGTTTTTT. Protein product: CASSPPGTGELFF.

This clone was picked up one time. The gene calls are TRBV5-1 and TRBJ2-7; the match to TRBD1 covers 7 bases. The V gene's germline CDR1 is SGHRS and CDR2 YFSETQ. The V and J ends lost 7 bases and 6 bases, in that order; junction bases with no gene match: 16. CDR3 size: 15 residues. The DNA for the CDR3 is TGCGCCAGCGGCCAAGCAGGGGGAACGGTCCTCGAGCAGTACTTC. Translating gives CASGQAGGTVLEQYF.

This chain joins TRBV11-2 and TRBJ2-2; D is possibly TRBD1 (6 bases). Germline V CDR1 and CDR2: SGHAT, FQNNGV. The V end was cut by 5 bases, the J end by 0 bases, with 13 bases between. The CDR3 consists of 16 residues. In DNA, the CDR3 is TGTGCCAGCAGCCTCCTCCAGGGGACGAACACCGGGGAGCTGTTTTTT. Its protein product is CASSLLQGTNTGELFF.

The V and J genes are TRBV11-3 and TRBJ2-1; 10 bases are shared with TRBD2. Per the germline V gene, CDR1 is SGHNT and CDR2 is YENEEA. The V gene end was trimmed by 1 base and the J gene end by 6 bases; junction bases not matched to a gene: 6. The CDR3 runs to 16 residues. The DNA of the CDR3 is TGTGCCAGCAGCTTAGTGTTAGCGGGAGGACGCAATGAGCAGTTCTTC. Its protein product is CASSLVLAGGRNEQFF.

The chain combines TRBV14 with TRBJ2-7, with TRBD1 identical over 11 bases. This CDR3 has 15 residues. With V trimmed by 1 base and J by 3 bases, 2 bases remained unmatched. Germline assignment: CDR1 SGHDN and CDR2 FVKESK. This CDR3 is CASSQGGTGGYEQYV. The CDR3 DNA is TGTGCCAGCAGCCAAGGTGGGACAGGGGGCTACGAGCAGTACGTC.

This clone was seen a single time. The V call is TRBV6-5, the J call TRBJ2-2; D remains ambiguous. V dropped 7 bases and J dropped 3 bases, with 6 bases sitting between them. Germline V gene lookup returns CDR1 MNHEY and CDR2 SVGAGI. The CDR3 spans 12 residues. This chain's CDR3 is CASTQYTGELFF. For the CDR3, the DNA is TGTGCCAGCACCCAGTACACCGGGGAGCTGTTTTTT.

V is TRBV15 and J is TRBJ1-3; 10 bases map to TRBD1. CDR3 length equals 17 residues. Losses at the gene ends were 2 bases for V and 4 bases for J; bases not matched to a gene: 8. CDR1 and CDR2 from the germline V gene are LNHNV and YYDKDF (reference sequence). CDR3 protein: CATSRSGQGVFGNTIYF. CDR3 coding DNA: TGTGCCACCAGCAGATCAGGACAGGGGGTTTTCGGAAACACCATATATTTT.

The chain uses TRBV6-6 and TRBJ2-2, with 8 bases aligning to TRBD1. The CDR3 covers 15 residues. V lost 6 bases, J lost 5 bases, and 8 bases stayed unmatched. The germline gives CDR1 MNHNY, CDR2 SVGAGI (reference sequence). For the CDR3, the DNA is TGTGCCAGCAGCCCAACAGGGGGTATTACCGGGGAGCTGTTTTTT. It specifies CASSPTGGITGELFF.

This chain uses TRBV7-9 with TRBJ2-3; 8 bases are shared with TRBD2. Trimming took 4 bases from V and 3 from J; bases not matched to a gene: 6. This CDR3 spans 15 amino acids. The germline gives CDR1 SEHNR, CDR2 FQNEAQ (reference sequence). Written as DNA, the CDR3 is TGTGCCAGCAGCTCGCGGGGGGAGGAGACAGATACGCAGTATTTT. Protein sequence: CASSSRGEETDTQYF.

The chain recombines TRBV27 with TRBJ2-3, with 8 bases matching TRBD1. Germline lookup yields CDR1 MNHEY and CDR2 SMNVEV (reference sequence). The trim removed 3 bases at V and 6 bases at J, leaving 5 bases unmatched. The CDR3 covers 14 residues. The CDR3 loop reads CASSFPRQGDTQYF. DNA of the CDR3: TGTGCCAGCAGTTTTCCTCGACAGGGGGATACGCAGTATTTT.

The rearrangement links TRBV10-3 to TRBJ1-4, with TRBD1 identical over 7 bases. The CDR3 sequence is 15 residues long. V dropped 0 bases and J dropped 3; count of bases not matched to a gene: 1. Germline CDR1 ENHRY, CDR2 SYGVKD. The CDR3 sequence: CAISESGTANEKLFF. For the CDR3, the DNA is TGTGCCATCAGTGAGTCCGGGACAGCTAATGAAAAACTGTTTTTT.

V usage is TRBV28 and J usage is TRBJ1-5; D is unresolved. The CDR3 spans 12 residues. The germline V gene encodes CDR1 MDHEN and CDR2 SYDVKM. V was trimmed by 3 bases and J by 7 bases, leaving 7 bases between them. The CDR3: CASSFPRQPQHF. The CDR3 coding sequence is TGTGCCAGCAGTTTCCCTCGGCAGCCCCAGCATTTT.

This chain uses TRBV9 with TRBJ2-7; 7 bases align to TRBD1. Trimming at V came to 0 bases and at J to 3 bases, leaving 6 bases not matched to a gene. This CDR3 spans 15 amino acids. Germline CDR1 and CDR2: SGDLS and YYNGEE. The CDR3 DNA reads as TGTGCCAGCAGCGTAGGGGACAGCGATCTCTACGAGCAGTACTTC. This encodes CASSVGDSDLYEQYF.

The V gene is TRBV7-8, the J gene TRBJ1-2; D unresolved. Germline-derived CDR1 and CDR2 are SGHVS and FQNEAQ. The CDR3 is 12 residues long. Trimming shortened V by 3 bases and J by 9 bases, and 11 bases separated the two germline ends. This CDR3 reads CASSLSDFSYTF. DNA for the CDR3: TGTGCCAGCAGCTTGAGTGATTTTAGCTACACCTTC.

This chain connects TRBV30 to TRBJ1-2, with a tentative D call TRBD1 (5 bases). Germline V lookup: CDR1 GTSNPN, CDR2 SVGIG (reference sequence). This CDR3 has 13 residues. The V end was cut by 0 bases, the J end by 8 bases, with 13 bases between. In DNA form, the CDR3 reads TGTGCCTGGAGTGTCACAAGGGGCTACGGCTACACCTTC. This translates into CAWSVTRGYGYTF.

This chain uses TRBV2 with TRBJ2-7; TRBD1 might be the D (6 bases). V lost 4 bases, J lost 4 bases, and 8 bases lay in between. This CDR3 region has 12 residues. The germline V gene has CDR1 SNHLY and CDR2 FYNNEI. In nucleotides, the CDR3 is TGTGCCAGCAGTGTACAGGGTTACGAGCAGTACTTC. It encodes CASSVQGYEQYF.

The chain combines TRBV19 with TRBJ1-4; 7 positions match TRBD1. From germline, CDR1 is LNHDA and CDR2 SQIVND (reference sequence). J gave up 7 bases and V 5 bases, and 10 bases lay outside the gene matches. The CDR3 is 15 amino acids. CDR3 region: CASSGPRGESEKLFF. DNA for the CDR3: TGTGCCAGTAGTGGGCCCAGGGGGGAAAGTGAAAAACTGTTTTTT. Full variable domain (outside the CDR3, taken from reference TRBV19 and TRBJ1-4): DGGITQSPKYLFRKEGQNVTLSCEQNLNHDAMYWYRQDPGQGLRLIYYSQIVNDFQKGDIAEGYSVSREKKESFPLTVTSAQKNPTAFYLCASSGPRGESEKLFFGSGTQLSVL.

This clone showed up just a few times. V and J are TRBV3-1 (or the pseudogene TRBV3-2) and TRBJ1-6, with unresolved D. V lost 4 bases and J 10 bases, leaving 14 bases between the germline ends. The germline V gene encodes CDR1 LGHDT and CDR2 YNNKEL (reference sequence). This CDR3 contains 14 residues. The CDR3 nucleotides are TGTGCCAGCAGCCTCACAGCCGGGGTCTCACCCCTCCACTTT. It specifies CASSLTAGVSPLHF.

The CDR3 loop reads CASSLDTGNSGNTIYF. CDR3 DNA sequence: TGTGCCAGCAGCTTAGACACAGGGAACTCTGGAAACACCATATATTTT. The V and J genes are TRBV7-8 and TRBJ1-3; D may be TRBD1 (6 bases). This CDR3 is built from 16 residues. The germline V and J ends were trimmed by 1 base and 0 bases, with 10 bases remaining between them. Germline loops: CDR1 SGHVS, CDR2 FQNEAQ.

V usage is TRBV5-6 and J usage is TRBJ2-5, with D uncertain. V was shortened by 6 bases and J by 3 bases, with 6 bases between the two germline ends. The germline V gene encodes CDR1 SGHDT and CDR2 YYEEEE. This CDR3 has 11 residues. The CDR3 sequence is CASTQKETQYF. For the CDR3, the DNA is TGTGCCAGCACCCAAAAAGAGACCCAGTACTTC.

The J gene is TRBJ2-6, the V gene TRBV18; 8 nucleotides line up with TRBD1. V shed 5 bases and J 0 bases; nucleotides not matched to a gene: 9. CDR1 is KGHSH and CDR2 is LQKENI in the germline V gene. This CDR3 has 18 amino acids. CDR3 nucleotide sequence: TGTGCCAGCTCAGTAAAACCGGGACAGGACTCTGGGGCCAACGTCCTGACTTTC. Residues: CASSVKPGQDSGANVLTF.

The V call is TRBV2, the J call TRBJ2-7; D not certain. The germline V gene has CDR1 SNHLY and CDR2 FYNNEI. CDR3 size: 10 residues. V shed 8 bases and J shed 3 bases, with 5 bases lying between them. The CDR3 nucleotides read TGTGCCAGCTCAGTCTACGAGCAGTACTTC. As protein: CASSVYEQYF.